These T cell receptor beta chains were read from a single sample in a study of blood T cell repertoires in COVID-19. TCRdb keeps only in-frame clones here, not all; method: immunoSEQ multiplex PCR. The sample has fewer than 350,000 clones; 70% to 90% are singletons. The sequenced sample consisted of PBMCs or T cells enriched from blood (not recorded which). Receptors originate from a woman aged 30 to 39 with acute COVID-19. CDR3s leave out the opening cysteine and the closing phenylalanine or tryptophan.

J: TRBJ1-2; V: TRBV28; CDR3: ASSSPAEETDYGYT
J: TRBJ1-2; V: TRBV6-2/TRBV6-3; CDR3: ASSDYKSGYT
J: TRBJ1-4; V: TRBV9; CDR3: ASSVSGIDEKLF
J: TRBJ1-5; V: TRBV7-8; CDR3: ASSLDTGGNQPQH
J: TRBJ1-5; V: TRBV28; CDR3: ASSPTVIIPQH
J: TRBJ1-2; V: TRBV11-1; CDR3: ASSVDSWSGYT
J: TRBJ2-5; V: TRBV30; CDR3: AWIGTSGSGGPQETQY
J: TRBJ2-7; V: TRBV19; CDR3: ASSGGTSSSYEQY
J: TRBJ2-3; V: TRBV7-3; CDR3: ASSLSPGGRTDTQY
J: TRBJ2-2; V: TRBV9; CDR3: ASSLNTGELF
J: TRBJ2-7; V: TRBV24-1; CDR3: ATSDGKPGQGARHEQY
J: TRBJ2-1; V: TRBV5-4; CDR3: ASSSRVGGSSYNEQF
J: TRBJ1-5; V: TRBV27; CDR3: ASSPNRVINQPQH
J: TRBJ2-5; V: TRBV11-1; CDR3: ASSLDLSETQY
J: TRBJ1-6; V: TRBV28; CDR3: ASSLGGTTNSPLH
J: TRBJ2-7; V: TRBV5-4; CDR3: ASSLDGGGRPTEQY
J: TRBJ2-7; V: TRBV5-1; CDR3: ASSAEARDRGSYEQY
J: TRBJ2-7; V: TRBV27; CDR3: ASSFTGTGTYEQY
J: TRBJ2-1; V: TRBV12-3/TRBV12-4; CDR3: ASSPTRYEQF
J: TRBJ2-4; V: TRBV3-1/TRBV3-2; CDR3: ASSQGIPQKNIQY
J: TRBJ2-1; V: TRBV7-3; CDR3: ASSLGTSDYNEQF
J: TRBJ2-1; V: TRBV7-9; CDR3: ASSLAGISLSYNEQF
J: TRBJ2-7; V: TRBV4-2; CDR3: ASSQEREGNYEQY
J: TRBJ1-6; V: TRBV4-1; CDR3: ASSEITGGNNSPLH
J: TRBJ2-6; V: TRBV3-1/TRBV3-2; CDR3: ASSLYSGANVLT
J: TRBJ1-4; V: TRBV19; CDR3: ASSIATGGLNEKLF
J: TRBJ1-5; V: TRBV3-1/TRBV3-2; CDR3: ASSPTPDRADGNQPQH
J: TRBJ2-1; V: TRBV3-1/TRBV3-2; CDR3: ASSHGVTSGYNEQF
J: TRBJ2-1; V: TRBV9; CDR3: ASSNGLAGPYNEQF
J: TRBJ2-3; V: TRBV7-3; CDR3: ASSLTQVRSDTQY
J: TRBJ2-7; V: TRBV4-2; CDR3: ASSQGGLAGEGQY
J: TRBJ2-3; V: TRBV7-3; CDR3: ASSLSGSGDTQY
J: TRBJ2-7; V: TRBV14; CDR3: ASSPAGKAYEQY